This TCR beta chain was documented in a study of shared clonotypes between healthy human individuals. On the study more broadly: The people who gave samples were a couple of women and a few men aged 18 to 49. Researchers assigned three CD4 naive, three CD4 memory, two CD8 naive and one CD8 memory plate to each donor.

Some 28,000 T cell genomes (approximately 0.2 ug DNA) went into each sorted-subset replicate. Data came from immunoSEQ multiplex PCR; TCRdb stores just in-frame clones and leaves some out. The data contain roughly 720,000 clones, about 92% of them seen just once; the ten biggest clones take up less than 40%. Whole-study results and caveats: Relative to their counterparts shared across all four donors, non-shared clonotypes exhibited diminished generation probabilities.

As concerns this clone: Its antigen is not identified.

The sequenced sample was memory CD8+ T cells from PBMCs. Documented subset: CD45RO+ cells pooled with CCR7-negative TemRA cells. The sequence was obtained from a man aged 18 to 30 in good health. Some clones in this sample may be carry-over from other donors' samples.

The CDR3 reads CASSTILAVEQFF. For the CDR3, the DNA is TGTGCCAGCAGCACGATACTAGCGGTTGAGCAGTTCTTC. V gene TRBV7-9 combines with J gene TRBJ2-1; 8 bases line up with TRBD2. The germline V gene encodes CDR1 SEHNR and CDR2 FQNEAQ (reference sequence). Trimming removed 5 bases from V and 9 bases from J; junction bases left unmatched: 6. The CDR3 extends over 13 amino acids.